A selection of T cell receptor beta chains follows, all from one sample in a study of T cell repertoires in cytomegalovirus infection. TCRdb recomputed calls from the reads with MiXCR, one row per CDR3 protein. The table lists approximately 470,000 distinct CDR3 sequences, approximately 40% of them singletons. These TCRs' antigens remain unknown. Source: cultured PBMCs, taken from culture after CMV antigen stimulation. The receptors originated from a human donor in good health (CMV status not recorded). Some clones in this sample may be carry-over from other donors' samples. The CDR3 runs from the conserved cysteine through the conserved F or W. D genes are given only for firm matches. Some rows mark clone size as missing; the rest say once, few, many or name a class of expanded clone.

>TRBD2|TRBV29-1|-|TRBJ2-1
CSVHLLAGGRNNEQFF
TGCAGCGTTCATCTACTAGCGGGGGGGCGGAACAATGAGCAGTTCTTC
>-|TRBV20-1|-|TRBJ1-6
CSARGGGSYNSPLHF
TGCAGTGCTAGAGGGGGGGGCTCCTATAATTCACCCCTCCACTTT
>-|TRBV2|-|TRBJ2-1
CASVEQSDEQFF
TGTGCCAGCGTGGAGCAATCGGATGAGCAGTTCTTC
>TRBD1|TRBV28|few|TRBJ2-7
CASSLSAGTGDYEQYF
TGTGCCAGCAGTTTATCCGCCGGGACAGGGGACTACGAGCAGTACTTC
>-|TRBV29-1|once|TRBJ1-1
CSVDEAFF
TGCAGCGTTGATGAAGCTTTCTTT
>TRBD2|TRBV7-9|few|TRBJ2-1
CASSSGTSGRNEQFF
TGTGCCAGCAGCTCCGGGACTAGCGGGAGGAATGAGCAGTTCTTC
>TRBD2|TRBV20-1|once|TRBJ2-1
CSARTSGGSSYNEQFF
TGCAGTGCCAGGACTAGCGGGGGAAGTTCCTACAATGAGCAGTTCTTC
>-|TRBV7-4|few|TRBJ1-2
CASSSILYGYTF
TGTGCCAGCAGCTCTATATTGTATGGCTACACCTTC
>-|TRBV7-2|few|TRBJ1-5
CASSTVPNQPQHF
TGTGCCAGCAGTACCGTTCCAAATCAGCCCCAGCATTTT
>-|TRBV7-6|once|TRBJ2-1
CASSLAGHTDNEQFF
TGTGCCAGCAGCTTGGCAGGACACACAGACAATGAGCAGTTCTTC
>-|TRBV5-4|few|TRBJ1-4
CASSLASQGIATNEKLFF
TGTGCCAGCAGCTTGGCCTCACAGGGAATTGCAACTAATGAAAAACTGTTTTTT
>-|TRBV7-2|many|TRBJ2-7
CASSSPGLMYEQYF
TGTGCCAGCAGCAGTCCGGGACTGATGTACGAGCAGTACTTC
>-|TRBV6-2/TRBV6-3|few|TRBJ2-1
CASSSYGSSYNEQFF
TGTGCCAGCAGTTCCTACGGGAGCTCCTACAATGAGCAGTTCTTC
>TRBD1|TRBV5-6|-|TRBJ2-4
CASSFLDREGNIQYF
TGTGCCAGCAGCTTTCTTGACAGGGAAGGAAACATTCAGTACTTC
>-|TRBV7-8|-|TRBJ1-2
CASSPGGKGYTF
TGTGCCAGCAGCCCCGGTGGTAAGGGCTACACCTTC
>TRBD2|TRBV28|-|TRBJ2-1
CASSLDVAGGRGDEQFF
TGTGCCAGCAGTTTGGATGTAGCGGGGGGGCGGGGTGATGAGCAGTTCTTC
>TRBD2|TRBV4-3|few|TRBJ2-1
CASSQSPLPLLAGRIDEQFF
TGCGCCAGCAGCCAATCCCCCCTCCCCCTACTAGCGGGGCGTATCGATGAGCAGTTCTTC